Here is one T cell receptor beta chain with its context. This sample was taken from a study of blood T cell repertoires in COVID-19. Whole-study context: Donors in the United States, Italy and Spain gave samples during acute or convalescent COVID-19. From T cells, B-cell-depleted T cells, or PBMCs came the material, which was cDNA or gDNA.

Authors' methods: Amplification of reference gene primers provided the estimated nucleated cell counts. Assay used: immunoSEQ multiplex PCR; TCRdb lists only in-frame clones, some missing. The V and J calls and clone size are taken from that table; D and trimming were inferred from the DNA. The table has more than 300,000 clones, 87% seen once. Enrolled during active infection, Seattle patients were then followed longitudinally. The CDR3 contains 11 residues. Germline CDR1 MNHEY, CDR2 SVGEGT. Trimming took off 5 bases at V and 7 bases at J, with 8 bases between the two ends. The rearrangement uses TRBV6-2 or TRBV6-3 and TRBJ2-5, with D hard to call. The sequencing input was peripheral blood. This sequence originates from a woman between 50 and 59 years old with COVID-19, enrolled during active disease. CDR3 coding DNA: TGTGCCAGCAGTCGTTCCGGGACCCAGTACTTC. This gives the protein CASSRSGTQYF.